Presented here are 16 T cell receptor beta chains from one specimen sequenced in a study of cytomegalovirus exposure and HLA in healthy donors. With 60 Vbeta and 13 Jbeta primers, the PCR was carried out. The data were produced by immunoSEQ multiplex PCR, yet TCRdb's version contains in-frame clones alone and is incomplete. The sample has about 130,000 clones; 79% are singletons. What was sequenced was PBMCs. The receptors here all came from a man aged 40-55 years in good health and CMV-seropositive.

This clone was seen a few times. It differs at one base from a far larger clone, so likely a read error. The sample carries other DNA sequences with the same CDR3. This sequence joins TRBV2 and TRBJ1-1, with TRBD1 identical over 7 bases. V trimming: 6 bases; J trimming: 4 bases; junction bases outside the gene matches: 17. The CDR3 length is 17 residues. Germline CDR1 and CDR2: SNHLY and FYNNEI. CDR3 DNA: TGTGCCAGCAGCGTTAAGGAGGGGGACAGCTTTCTCACTGAAGCTTTCTTT. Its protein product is CASSVKEGDSFLTEAFF.

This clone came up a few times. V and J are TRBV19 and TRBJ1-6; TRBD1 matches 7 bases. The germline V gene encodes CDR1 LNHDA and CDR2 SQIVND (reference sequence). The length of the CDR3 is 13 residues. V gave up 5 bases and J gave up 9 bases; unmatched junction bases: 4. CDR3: CASSETGVSPLHF. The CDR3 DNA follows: TGTGCCAGTAGTGAAACAGGGGTTTCACCCCTCCACTTT.

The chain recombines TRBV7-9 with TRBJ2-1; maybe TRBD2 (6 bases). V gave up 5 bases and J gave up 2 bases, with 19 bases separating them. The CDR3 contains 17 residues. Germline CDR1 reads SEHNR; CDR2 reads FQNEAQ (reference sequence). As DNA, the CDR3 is TGTGCCAGCAGCGCGCCGGGGGACGGAATTCCCTACAATGAGCAGTTCTTC. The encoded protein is CASSAPGDGIPYNEQFF.

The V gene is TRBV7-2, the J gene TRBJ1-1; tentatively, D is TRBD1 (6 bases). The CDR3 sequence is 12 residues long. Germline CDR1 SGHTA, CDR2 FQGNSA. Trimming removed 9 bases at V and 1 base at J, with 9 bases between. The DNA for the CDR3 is TGTGCCAGTACGGGACAGAACACTGAAGCTTTCTTT. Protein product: CASTGQNTEAFF. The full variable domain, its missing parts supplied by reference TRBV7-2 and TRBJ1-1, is GAGVSQSPSNKVTEKGKDVELRCDPISGHTALYWYRQSLGQGLEFLIYFQGNSAPDKSGLPSDRFSAERTGGSVSTLTIQRTQQEDSAVYLCASTGQNTEAFFGQGTRLTVV.

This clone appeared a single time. CDR3 sequence reads: CASSPLGGSGANVLTF. CDR3 nucleotide sequence: TGTGCCAGCAGCCCACTCGGGGGTTCTGGGGCCAACGTCCTGACTTTC. J is TRBJ2-6 and V is TRBV7-6; maybe TRBD2 (6 bases). Trimming cost V 5 bases and J 1 base, with 12 bases left between them. Germline values: CDR1 SGHVS, CDR2 FNYEAQ. This CDR3 spans 16 amino acids.

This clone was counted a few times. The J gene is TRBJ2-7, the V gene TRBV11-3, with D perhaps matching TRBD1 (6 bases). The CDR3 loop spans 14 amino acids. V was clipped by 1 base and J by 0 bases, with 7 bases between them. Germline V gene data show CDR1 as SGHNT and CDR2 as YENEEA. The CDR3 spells CASSLARGSYEQYF. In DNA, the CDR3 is TGTGCCAGCAGCTTAGCCAGGGGCTCCTACGAGCAGTACTTC.

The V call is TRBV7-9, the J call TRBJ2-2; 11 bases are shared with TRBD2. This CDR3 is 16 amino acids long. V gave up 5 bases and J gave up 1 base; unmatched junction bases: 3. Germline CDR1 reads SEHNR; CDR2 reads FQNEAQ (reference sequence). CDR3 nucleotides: TGTGCCAGCAGCCCTCTAGCGGGAGGGAACACCGGGGAGCTGTTTTTT. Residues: CASSPLAGGNTGELFF.

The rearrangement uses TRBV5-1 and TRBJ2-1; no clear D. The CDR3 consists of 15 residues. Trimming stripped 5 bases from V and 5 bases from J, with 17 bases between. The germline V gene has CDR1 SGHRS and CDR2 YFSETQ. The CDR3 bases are TGCGCCAGCAGTTCAGATGACACTGTGCACAATGAGCAGTTCTTC. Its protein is CASSSDDTVHNEQFF.

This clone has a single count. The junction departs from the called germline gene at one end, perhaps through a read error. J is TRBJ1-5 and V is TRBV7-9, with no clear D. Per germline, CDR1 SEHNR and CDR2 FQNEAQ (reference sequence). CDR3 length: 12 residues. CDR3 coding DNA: TGTTCCAGCAGCCAGGGCAATCAGCCCCAGCATTTT. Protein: CSSSQGNQPQHF.

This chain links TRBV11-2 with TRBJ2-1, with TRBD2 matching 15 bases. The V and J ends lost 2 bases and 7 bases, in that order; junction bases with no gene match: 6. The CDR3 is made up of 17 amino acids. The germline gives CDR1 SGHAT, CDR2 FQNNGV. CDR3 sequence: CASSLITGTSGRNEQFF. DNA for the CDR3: TGTGCCAGCAGCTTAATTACCGGGACTAGCGGGAGGAATGAGCAGTTCTTC.

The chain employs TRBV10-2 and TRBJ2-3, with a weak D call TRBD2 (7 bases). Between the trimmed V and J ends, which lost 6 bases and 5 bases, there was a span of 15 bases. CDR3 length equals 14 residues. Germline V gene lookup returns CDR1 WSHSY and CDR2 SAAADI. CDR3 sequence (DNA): TGCGCCAGCAGGTCTAGGGGGGAGGGAGATACGCAGTATTTT. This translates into CASRSRGEGDTQYF.

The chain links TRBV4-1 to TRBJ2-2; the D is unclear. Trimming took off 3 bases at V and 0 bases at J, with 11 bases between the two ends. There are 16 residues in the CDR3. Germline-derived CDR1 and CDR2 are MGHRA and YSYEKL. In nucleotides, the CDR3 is TGCGCCAGCAGCCACTTCTCAGGCGCGAACACCGGGGAGCTGTTTTTT. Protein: CASSHFSGANTGELFF.

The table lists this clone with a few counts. The CDR3 region is CAWTYGGGRKSYGYTF. The DNA for the CDR3 is TGTGCCTGGACCTACGGGGGAGGACGAAAGAGCTATGGCTACACCTTC. This chain links TRBV30 with TRBJ1-2; a weak D match, TRBD1 (5 bases). Per germline, CDR1 GTSNPN and CDR2 SVGIG (reference sequence). There are 16 residues in the CDR3. V lost 4 bases to trimming and J lost 4 bases, with 22 bases between them.

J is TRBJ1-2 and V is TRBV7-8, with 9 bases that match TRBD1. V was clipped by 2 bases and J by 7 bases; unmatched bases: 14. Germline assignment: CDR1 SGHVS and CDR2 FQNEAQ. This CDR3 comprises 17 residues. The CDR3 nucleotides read TGTGCCAGCAGCTTAACCGCCGGGACAGGGTACGAGAGTGGCTACACCTTC. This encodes CASSLTAGTGYESGYTF. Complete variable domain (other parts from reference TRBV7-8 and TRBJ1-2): GAGVSQSPRYKVAKRGQDVALRCDPISGHVSLFWYQQALGQGPEFLTYFQNEAQLDKSGLPSDRFFAERPEGSVSTLKIQRTQQEDSAVYLCASSLTAGTGYESGYTFGSGTRLTVV.

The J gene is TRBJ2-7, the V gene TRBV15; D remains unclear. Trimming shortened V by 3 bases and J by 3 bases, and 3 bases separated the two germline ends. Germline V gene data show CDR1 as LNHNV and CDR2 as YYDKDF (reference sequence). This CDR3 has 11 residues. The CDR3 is CATSSSYEQYF. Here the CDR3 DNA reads TGTGCCACCAGCAGCAGCTACGAGCAGTACTTC.

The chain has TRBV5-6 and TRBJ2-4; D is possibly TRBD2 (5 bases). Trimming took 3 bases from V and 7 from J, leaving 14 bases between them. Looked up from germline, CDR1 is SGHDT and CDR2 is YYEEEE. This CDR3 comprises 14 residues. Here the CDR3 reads CASSSSLSGNIQYF. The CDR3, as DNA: TGTGCCAGCAGCTCCAGTTTGTCGGGGAACATTCAGTACTTC.